The entry below gives a single T cell receptor beta chain sequence along with its context. Antigen unknown. The data derive from a study of shared clonotypes between healthy human individuals. Germline V CDR1 and CDR2: SNHLY, FYNNEI. The germline V and J ends were trimmed by 6 bases and 5 bases, with 14 bases remaining between them. The CDR3 totals 13 residues. Each subset's genomic DNA was split evenly across several immunoSEQ plates. Approximately 200 ng DNA, tens of thousands of T cell genomes, went into each sorted-subset replicate PCR. Produced via immunoSEQ multiplex PCR; TCRdb's table is partial and in-frame only. The table lists some 1.5 million clones, roughly 96% of them singletons. The study's findings and limits: As a rule, naive subsets had a larger estimated richness than memory subsets.

This TCR was recovered from a man aged 25-40 years in good health. Sequencing was done on a sample of naive CD4+ T cells sorted from blood. Subset here: CD45RA+ positively selected. The genes are TRBV2 and TRBJ2-7, with D maybe TRBD1 (6 bases). The DNA for the CDR3 is TGTGCCAGCAGCGCGTCAGGGGCGGACGAGCAGTACTTC. This gives the protein CASSASGADEQYF.